The 3 T cell receptor beta chains in this list originate from one sample, sequenced in a study of blood T cells in healthy people across ages (dated by TCRdb to the mid-2010s). The library was produced with 5' RACE. Sequencing instrument: Illumina HiSeq 2500. A second 7 to 11 cycle PCR used a sample-barcoded 5' primer and a J-beta primer mix. TCRdb itself trimmed the public reads at Q25 with fastp, ran MiXCR and retained productive beta chains. Rows with a matching CDR3 protein are joined into one entry that keeps the most common DNA and genes. The sample table records 1.5 million to 2 million distinct CDR3 sequences; about 31% of these occur just once. Approximately 10% of the sample goes to the ten largest clones. Sequences were obtained from blood. Source of these receptors: a woman aged 25 to 45 in good health.

This chain joins TRBV6-2 or TRBV6-3 and TRBJ1-2, with D tentatively TRBD1 (6 bases). The germline V and J ends were trimmed by 5 bases and 8 bases, with 15 bases remaining between them. Germline V CDR1 and CDR2: MNHEY, SVGEGT. The CDR3 extends over 13 amino acids. CDR3 bases: TGTGCCAGCAGTCTATCAGGGGTTGAAGGCTACACCTTC. Residues: CASSLSGVEGYTF.

As to this clonotype: This may arise from a read error, as a much more abundant clone is one base away. V and J are TRBV13 and TRBJ2-1; no reliable D call. Germline CDR1 and CDR2: PRHDT and FYEKMQ (reference sequence). The V and J ends lost 0 bases and 3 bases respectively, with 6 bases between them. CDR3 length equals 14 residues. The CDR3 coding sequence is TGTGCCAGCAGCTTAGGGGCGAACTACAATGAGCAGTTCTTC. This encodes CASSLGANYNEQFF.

This clonotype was recorded once. CDR3 nucleotides: TGTGCCAGCAGTCTAAGAGGTGGGGGTGAAAAGACCCAGTACTTC. Residues: CASSLRGGGEKTQYF. V is TRBV3-1 and J is TRBJ2-7; D might be TRBD1 or TRBD2, each matching 5 bases. The closer fit of TRBJ2-5 to the DNA end suggests the J call may be wrong. The V gene's germline CDR1 is LGHDT and CDR2 YNNKEL (reference sequence). This CDR3 has 15 amino acids.